The next 13 T cell receptor beta chains were all read from a single sample in a study of blood T cells in healthy people across ages. A second PCR, run for roughly 7 to 12 cycles, used a sample-barcoded 5' primer plus a J-beta primer mix. TCRdb used MiXCR to reprocess the 5' RACE reads, holding one entry per CDR3 protein. Among about a million distinct CDR3 sequences, roughly 50% were seen once, and the ten largest hold about a fifth. Sequencing was performed on blood. These receptor sequences come from a woman aged 55 to 70 in good health.

The rearrangement joins TRBV15 to TRBJ2-7; D is perhaps TRBD2 (5 bases). The CDR3 consists of 12 residues. Germline assignment: CDR1 LNHNV and CDR2 YYDKDF (reference sequence). V lost 4 bases and J 7 bases, leaving 11 bases between the germline ends. CDR3 sequence (DNA): TGTGCCACCAGCAAAAACGGGAATGAGCAGTACTTC. It yields the protein CATSKNGNEQYF.

CDR3 sequence (DNA): TGTGCCAGCAGCCAAGATGGTGGGACTACCTACCTGAGCTCCTACAATGAGCAGTTCTTC. Protein: CASSQDGGTTYLSSYNEQFF. The rearrangement links TRBV4-2 to TRBJ2-1; 7 nucleotides match TRBD2. The CDR3 is 20 amino acids. Germline trimming cut 0 bases from V and 0 bases from J; bases unmatched to any gene: 14. Per the germline V gene, CDR1 is LGHNA and CDR2 is YNFKEQ.

This chain uses TRBV12-3 or TRBV12-4 with TRBJ1-5, with 10 bases aligning to TRBD1. V was clipped by 7 bases and J by 4 bases; unmatched bases: 4. CDR3 length equals 14 residues. The CDR3, as DNA: TGTGCCAGCAATCGACAGGGGGCTAATCAGCCCCAGCATTTT. It is translated as CASNRQGANQPQHF.

The chain joins TRBV11-2 to TRBJ2-7; 7 positions match TRBD1. Per germline, CDR1 SGHAT and CDR2 FQNNGV. Trimming at V came to 8 bases and at J to 2 bases, leaving 12 bases not matched to a gene. CDR3 length: 15 residues. CDR3 amino acids: CASFPPGTATYEQYF. The CDR3 DNA reads TGTGCCAGCTTCCCCCCGGGGACAGCGACCTACGAGCAGTACTTC.

This clonotype was picked up a small number of times. V gene TRBV20-1 combines with J gene TRBJ2-6; no clear D gene. This CDR3 contains 13 residues. Germline V gene data show CDR1 as DFQATT and CDR2 as SNEGSKA (reference sequence). Written as DNA, the CDR3 is TGCCTGAGCGACAACTCTGGGGCCAACGTCCTGACTTTC. Translated, it gives CLSDNSGANVLTF.

The chain combines TRBV27 with TRBJ2-7; weak D call: TRBD2 (5 bases). CDR1 and CDR2 (germline): MNHEY, SMNVEV (reference sequence). V lost 2 bases, J lost 1 base, and 15 bases lay in between. The CDR3 loop spans 16 amino acids. For the CDR3, the DNA is TGTGCCAGCAGTTTAGGTCGGGAAGGGAAATCCTACGAGCAGTACTTC. Protein sequence: CASSLGREGKSYEQYF.

The V and J genes are TRBV12-3 or TRBV12-4 and TRBJ2-5; D remains unclear. The CDR3 has 15 residues. V lost 6 bases, J lost 0 bases, and 14 bases lay in between. As DNA, the CDR3 is TGTGCCAGCAGGTCCTGGTACAAGCACCAAGAGACCCAGTACTTC. This codes for CASRSWYKHQETQYF.

The gene calls are TRBV5-1 and TRBJ2-7, with 7 bases that match TRBD1. Germline CDR1 and CDR2: SGHRS and YFSETQ. The CDR3 covers 16 residues. V was pared by 1 base and J by 2 bases, with 9 bases of the junction left unmatched. This chain's CDR3 is CASSLSLLGQTYEQYF. The CDR3, as DNA: TGCGCCAGCAGCTTGAGTCTCCTGGGACAGACCTACGAGCAGTACTTC.

The chain couples TRBV7-9 to TRBJ2-1; 10 nucleotides align to TRBD2. The CDR3 runs to 18 residues. Germline CDR1 reads SEHNR; CDR2 reads FQNEAQ (reference sequence). With 5 bases clipped from V and 3 bases from J, the junction kept 13 bases outside the gene matches. In DNA form, the CDR3 reads TGTGCCAGCAGCCCACGACTATGGGTAGCGGGGGGCTACAATGAGCAGTTCTTC. Translating it yields CASSPRLWVAGGYNEQFF.

J is TRBJ2-2 and V is TRBV9, with D uncertain. The CDR3 has 13 amino acids. Between the trimmed V and J ends, which lost 5 bases and 6 bases, there was a span of 11 bases. Germline V gene lookup returns CDR1 SGDLS and CDR2 YYNGEE. CDR3 in DNA: TGTGCCAGCAGTCCCACCTGGGCCGGGGAGCTGTTTTTT. It specifies CASSPTWAGELFF.

The V gene is TRBV7-2, the J gene TRBJ2-3, with 12 bases fitting TRBD2. CDR1 and CDR2 from the germline V gene are SGHTA and FQGNSA. The CDR3 has 15 residues. V dropped 6 bases and J dropped 4; count of bases not matched to a gene: 5. This CDR3 reads CASSWRLAGADTQYF. DNA for the CDR3: TGTGCCAGCAGTTGGCGACTAGCGGGAGCAGATACGCAGTATTTT.

This clonotype has only a few counts. The J gene is TRBJ2-5, the V gene TRBV7-2; the match to TRBD1 covers 7 bases. The junction had 9 bases not matched to a gene; V was cut back by 6 bases and J by 2 bases. The CDR3 has 15 residues. Germline V gene lookup returns CDR1 SGHTA and CDR2 FQGNSA. As DNA, the CDR3 is TGTGCCAGCAGACGGACGACAGGGAAACAAGAGACCCAGTACTTC. It specifies CASRRTTGKQETQYF. Full variable domain (rest looked up from reference TRBV7-2 and TRBJ2-5): GAGVSQSPSNKVTEKGKDVELRCDPISGHTALYWYRQSLGQGLEFLIYFQGNSAPDKSGLPSDRFSAERTGGSVSTLTIQRTQQEDSAVYLCASRRTTGKQETQYFGPGTRLLVL.

As for this clonotype: A read error may produce the germline difference seen at one junction end. J is TRBJ2-4 and V is TRBV7-2; D unclear. The J call is in doubt because the DNA end fits TRBJ2-7 better. CDR3 length equals 15 residues. CDR1 is SGHTA and CDR2 is FQGNSA in the germline V gene. The CDR3 loop is CACSLSVKTGYEQYF. The CDR3 nucleotides read TGTGCCTGCAGCTTATCAGTGAAGACGGGTTACGAGCAGTACTTC.